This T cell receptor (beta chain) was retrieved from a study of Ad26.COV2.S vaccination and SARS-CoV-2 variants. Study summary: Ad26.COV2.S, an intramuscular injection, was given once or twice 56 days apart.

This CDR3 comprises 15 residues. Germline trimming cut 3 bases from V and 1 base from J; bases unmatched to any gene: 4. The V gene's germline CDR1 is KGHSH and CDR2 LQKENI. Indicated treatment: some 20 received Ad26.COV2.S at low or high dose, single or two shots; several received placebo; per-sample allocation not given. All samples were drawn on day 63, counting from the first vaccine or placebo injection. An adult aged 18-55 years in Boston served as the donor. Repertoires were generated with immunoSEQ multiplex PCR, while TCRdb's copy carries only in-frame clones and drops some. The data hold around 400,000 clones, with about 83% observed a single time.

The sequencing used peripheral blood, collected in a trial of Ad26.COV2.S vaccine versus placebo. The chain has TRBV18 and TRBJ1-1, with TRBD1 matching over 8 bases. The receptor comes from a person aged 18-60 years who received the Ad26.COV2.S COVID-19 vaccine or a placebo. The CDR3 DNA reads TGTGCCAGCTCACCCCAGGGGGCTAAGAACACTGAAGCTTTCTTT. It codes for CASSPQGAKNTEAFF.